This record looks at one T cell receptor beta chain sequence and its context. Its antigen is still unknown. Measured with immunoSEQ multiplex PCR; TCRdb has only the in-frame clones, and not every one. This table holds approximately 130,000 clones, 85% found once. This sample is drawn from a study of T cell responses to AZD1222 COVID-19 vaccine. Study results and caveats: When two AZD1222 doses had been given, Spike-specific TCR breadth and depth rose.

The specimen was peripheral blood, collected 28 days after the second dose of the MenACWY control vaccine. The clonotype originates from an adult who received the MenACWY meningococcal vaccine as a control.

CDR3 bases: TGTGCCAGCTCAGATCGGGACCCAGGCGCCTACGAGCAGTACTTC. This encodes CASSDRDPGAYEQYF. The chain couples TRBV2 to TRBJ2-7; either TRBD1 or TRBD2 may supply D (5 bases each). CDR1 SNHLY and CDR2 FYNNEI come from the germline V gene. The length of the CDR3 is 15 residues. V gave up 8 bases and J gave up 2 bases, with 19 bases separating them. The variable domain in full, with the rest retrieved from reference TRBV2 and TRBJ2-7, is EPEVTQTPSHQVTQMGQEVILRCVPISNHLYFYWYRQILGQKVEFLVSFYNNEISEKSEIFDDQFSVERPDGSNFTLKIRSTKLEDSAMYFCASSDRDPGAYEQYFGPGTRLTVT.